A selection of T cell receptor beta chains follows, all from one sample in a study of shared clonotypes between healthy human individuals. The repertoire was sequenced with immunoSEQ multiplex PCR; TCRdb's copy has only in-frame clones and lacks some. The data contain around 1.9 million clones, about 93% of them singletons. The sample was naive CD8+ T cells from PBMCs. These receptors all stem from a young man in good health. Some clones in this sample may be carry-over from other donors' samples. Each CDR3 is given with its conserved first and last residue. Fields, in order: V gene, J gene, D gene, clone size, CDR3 protein, CDR3 DNA. D genes are given only for firm matches. Clone size, where shown, is once, few, many, or a class for clones that have expanded.

V: TRBV19
J: TRBJ1-2
D: NA
size: NA
CDR3: CASSPVAWGYGYTF
DNA: TGTGCCAGTAGCCCCGTTGCGTGGGGCTATGGCTACACCTTC

V: TRBV19
J: TRBJ2-5
D: NA
size: NA
CDR3: CASSDPFGGEETQYF
DNA: TGTGCCAGTAGTGACCCTTTCGGGGGAGAAGAGACCCAGTACTTC

V: TRBV6-1
J: TRBJ1-2
D: NA
size: NA
CDR3: CASSEAWQPLPGYTF
DNA: TGTGCCAGCAGTGAAGCATGGCAGCCCCTGCCGGGCTACACCTTC

V: TRBV15
J: TRBJ2-7
D: TRBD2
size: NA
CDR3: CATSRETTSGSYEQYF
DNA: TGTGCCACCAGCAGAGAGACGACTAGCGGGAGTTACGAGCAGTACTTC

V: TRBV6-5
J: TRBJ1-1
D: NA
size: few
CDR3: CASSYSTVNTEAFF
DNA: TGTGCCAGCAGTTACTCAACAGTAAACACTGAAGCTTTCTTT

V: TRBV29-1
J: TRBJ2-7
D: NA
size: once
CDR3: CSVAGGITYEQYF
DNA: TGCAGCGTTGCGGGGGGCATAACCTACGAGCAGTACTTC

V: TRBV19
J: TRBJ2-1
D: TRBD2
size: NA
CDR3: CASSGLAGVYNEQFF
DNA: TGTGCCAGTAGCGGACTAGCGGGAGTCTACAATGAGCAGTTCTTC

V: TRBV5-1
J: TRBJ2-7
D: NA
size: few
CDR3: CASSLVGYEQYF
DNA: TGCGCCAGCAGCTTGGTGGGTTACGAGCAGTACTTC

V: TRBV19
J: TRBJ1-1
D: NA
size: NA
CDR3: CASSIQGSGNTEAFF
DNA: TGTGCCAGTAGTATTCAAGGGTCGGGGAACACTGAAGCTTTCTTT

V: TRBV29-1
J: TRBJ2-1
D: NA
size: NA
CDR3: CSVDRDNDEQFF
DNA: TGCAGCGTTGACCGGGATAACGATGAGCAGTTCTTC

V: TRBV28
J: TRBJ2-5
D: TRBD1
size: NA
CDR3: CASSFIGTGYQETQYF
DNA: TGTGCCAGCAGTTTTATCGGGACAGGGTATCAAGAGACCCAGTACTTC

V: TRBV28
J: TRBJ2-1
D: NA
size: NA
CDR3: CASSLTPETEQFF
DNA: TGTGCCAGCAGTTTGACCCCAGAGACTGAGCAGTTCTTC

V: TRBV9
J: TRBJ1-5
D: NA
size: NA
CDR3: CASSDGNQPQHF
DNA: TGTGCCAGCAGCGACGGCAATCAGCCCCAGCATTTT

V: TRBV7-3
J: TRBJ2-1
D: TRBD2
size: NA
CDR3: CASSLLSGRGNEQFF
DNA: TGTGCCAGCAGCTTACTTAGCGGGAGGGGCAATGAGCAGTTCTTC

V: TRBV5-6
J: TRBJ1-3
D: NA
size: NA
CDR3: CASSLRRIPGNTIYF
DNA: TGTGCCAGCAGCTTGAGGCGTATACCTGGAAACACCATATATTTT

V: TRBV28
J: TRBJ2-1
D: NA
size: NA
CDR3: CASSPGPRFPEQFF
DNA: TGTGCCAGCAGCCCGGGACCCCGCTTTCCGGAGCAGTTCTTC

V: TRBV7-2
J: TRBJ1-2
D: NA
size: NA
CDR3: CASSFGEGGYTF
DNA: TGTGCCAGCAGCTTTGGGGAGGGTGGCTACACCTTC

V: TRBV9
J: TRBJ2-3
D: NA
size: NA
CDR3: CASSVDRGTDTQYF
DNA: TGTGCCAGCAGCGTAGACCGGGGGACAGATACGCAGTATTTT

V: TRBV13
J: TRBJ1-1
D: NA
size: NA
CDR3: CASSPVVTPTRAFF
DNA: TGTGCCAGCAGCCCCGTTGTTACGCCGACCAGAGCTTTCTTT

V: TRBV7-8
J: TRBJ2-1
D: NA
size: NA
CDR3: CASSLAFSMGDEQFF
DNA: TGTGCCAGCAGCTTAGCGTTTTCAATGGGGGATGAGCAGTTCTTC

V: TRBV10-3
J: TRBJ1-6
D: NA
size: NA
CDR3: CAIKGGLGSPLHF
DNA: TGTGCCATCAAGGGGGGTTTGGGTTCACCCCTCCACTTT

V: TRBV9
J: TRBJ2-5
D: TRBD1
size: once
CDR3: CASSVGQSKETQYF
DNA: TGTGCCAGCAGCGTGGGACAGTCAAAAGAGACCCAGTACTTC

V: TRBV10-2
J: TRBJ1-5
D: TRBD1
size: NA
CDR3: CASSPPGQGSYQPQHF
DNA: TGCGCCAGCAGTCCCCCGGGACAGGGGTCCTATCAGCCCCAGCATTTT

V: TRBV4-3
J: TRBJ2-7
D: TRBD1
size: NA
CDR3: CASSPRQGAYEQYF
DNA: TGCGCCAGCAGCCCTCGACAGGGGGCATACGAGCAGTACTTC

V: TRBV7-9
J: TRBJ1-2
D: NA
size: NA
CDR3: CASSLDGLEGYGYTF
DNA: TGTGCCAGCAGCTTGGACGGACTAGAGGGTTATGGCTACACCTTC

V: TRBV5-1
J: TRBJ2-7
D: TRBD1
size: NA
CDR3: CASSLDWHRGSGEQYF
DNA: TGCGCCAGCAGCTTGGATTGGCACAGGGGGTCCGGCGAGCAGTACTTC

V: TRBV2
J: TRBJ2-3
D: NA
size: NA
CDR3: CASSEPRGADDTQYF
DNA: TGTGCCAGCAGTGAACCCCGGGGGGCTGACGATACGCAGTATTTT